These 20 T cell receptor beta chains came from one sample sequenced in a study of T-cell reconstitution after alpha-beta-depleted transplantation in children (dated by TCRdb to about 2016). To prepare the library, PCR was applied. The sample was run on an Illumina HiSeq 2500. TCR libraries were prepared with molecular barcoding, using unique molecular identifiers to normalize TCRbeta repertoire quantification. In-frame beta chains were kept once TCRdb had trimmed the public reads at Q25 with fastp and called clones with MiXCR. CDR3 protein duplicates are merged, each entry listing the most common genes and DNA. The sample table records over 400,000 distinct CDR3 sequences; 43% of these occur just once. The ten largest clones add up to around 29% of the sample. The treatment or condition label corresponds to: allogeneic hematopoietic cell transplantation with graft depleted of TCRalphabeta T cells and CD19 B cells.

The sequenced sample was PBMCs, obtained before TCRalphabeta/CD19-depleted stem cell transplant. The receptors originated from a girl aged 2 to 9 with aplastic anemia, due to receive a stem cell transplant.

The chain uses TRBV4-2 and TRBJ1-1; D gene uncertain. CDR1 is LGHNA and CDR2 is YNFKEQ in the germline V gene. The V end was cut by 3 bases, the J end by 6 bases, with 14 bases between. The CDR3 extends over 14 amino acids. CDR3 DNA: TGTGCCAGCAGCCACCGTGTAACAATGTCTGAAGCTTTCTTT. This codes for CASSHRVTMSEAFF.

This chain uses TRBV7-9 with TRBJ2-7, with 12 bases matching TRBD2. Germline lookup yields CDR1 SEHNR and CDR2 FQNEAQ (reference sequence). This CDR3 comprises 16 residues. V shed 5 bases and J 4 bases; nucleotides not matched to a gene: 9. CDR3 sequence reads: CASSPWRLAGAYEQYF. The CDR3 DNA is TGTGCCAGCAGCCCTTGGAGACTAGCGGGGGCTTACGAGCAGTACTTC.

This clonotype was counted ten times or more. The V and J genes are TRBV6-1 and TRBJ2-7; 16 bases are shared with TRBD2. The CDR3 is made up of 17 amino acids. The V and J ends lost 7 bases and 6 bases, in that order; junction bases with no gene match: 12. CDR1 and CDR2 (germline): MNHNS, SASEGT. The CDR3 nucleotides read TGTGCCAGCACCGGGACTAGCGGGAGGGCCCGGGGCGTCGAGCAGTACTTC. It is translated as CASTGTSGRARGVEQYF.

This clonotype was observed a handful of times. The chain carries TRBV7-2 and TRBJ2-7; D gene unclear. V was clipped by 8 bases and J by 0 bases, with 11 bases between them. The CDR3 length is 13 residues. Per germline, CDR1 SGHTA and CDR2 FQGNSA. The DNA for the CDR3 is TGTGCCAGCGTCTATGACATCTCCTACGAGCAGTACTTC. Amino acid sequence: CASVYDISYEQYF.

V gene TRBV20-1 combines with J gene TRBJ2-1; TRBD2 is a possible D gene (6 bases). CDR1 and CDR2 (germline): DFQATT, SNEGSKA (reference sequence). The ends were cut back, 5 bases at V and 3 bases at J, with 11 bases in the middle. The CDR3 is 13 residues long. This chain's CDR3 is CSARDSGYNEQFF. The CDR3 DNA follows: TGCAGTGCTCGGGACTCCGGCTACAATGAGCAGTTCTTC.

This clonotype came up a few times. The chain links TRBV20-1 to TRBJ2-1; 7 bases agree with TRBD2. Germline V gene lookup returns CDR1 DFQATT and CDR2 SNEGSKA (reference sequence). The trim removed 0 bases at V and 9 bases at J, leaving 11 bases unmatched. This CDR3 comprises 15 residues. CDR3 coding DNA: TGCAGTGCTAGAGATACGACTAGAGGGAGGGGTGAGCAGTTCTTC. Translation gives CSARDTTRGRGEQFF.

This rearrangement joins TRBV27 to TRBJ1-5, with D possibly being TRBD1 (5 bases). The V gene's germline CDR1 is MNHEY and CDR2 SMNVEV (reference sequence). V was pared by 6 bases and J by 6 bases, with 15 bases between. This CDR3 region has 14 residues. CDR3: CASRPTGRGQPQHF. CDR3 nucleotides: TGTGCCAGCAGGCCGACGGGGAGGGGTCAGCCCCAGCATTTT.

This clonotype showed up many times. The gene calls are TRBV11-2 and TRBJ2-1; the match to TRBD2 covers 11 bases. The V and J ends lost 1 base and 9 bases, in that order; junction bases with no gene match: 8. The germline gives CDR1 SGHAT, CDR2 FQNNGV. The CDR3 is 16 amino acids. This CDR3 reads CASSLVLAGVPREQFF. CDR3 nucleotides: TGTGCCAGCAGCTTAGTACTAGCGGGAGTTCCCCGTGAGCAGTTCTTC.

The CDR3: CASSWHVTSGYNEQFF. The CDR3 bases are TGTGCCAGCAGCTGGCACGTGACTAGCGGATACAATGAGCAGTTCTTC. The rearrangement uses TRBV7-2 and TRBJ2-1; 9 bases fit TRBD2. The CDR3 is made up of 16 amino acids. Trimming took 4 bases from V and 4 from J; bases not matched to a gene: 8. From germline, CDR1 is SGHTA and CDR2 FQGNSA.

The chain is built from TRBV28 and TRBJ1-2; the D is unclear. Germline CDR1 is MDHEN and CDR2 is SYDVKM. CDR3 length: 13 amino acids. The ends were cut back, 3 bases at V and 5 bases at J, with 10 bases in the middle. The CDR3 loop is CASSLSRTYGYTF. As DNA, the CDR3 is TGTGCCAGCAGTTTGTCACGGACTTATGGCTACACCTTC.

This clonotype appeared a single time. The CDR3 sequence: CASSDLRAETQYF. In DNA, the CDR3 is TGTGCCAGCAGTGACCTGAGGGCAGAGACCCAGTACTTC. The rearrangement joins TRBV28 to TRBJ2-5, with D maybe TRBD2 (5 bases). This CDR3 spans 13 amino acids. V lost 5 bases and J lost 4, with 11 bases in between. Germline CDR1 is MDHEN and CDR2 is SYDVKM.

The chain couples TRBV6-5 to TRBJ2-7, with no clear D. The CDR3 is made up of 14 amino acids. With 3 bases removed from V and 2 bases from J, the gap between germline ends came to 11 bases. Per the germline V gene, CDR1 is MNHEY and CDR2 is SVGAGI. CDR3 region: CASSYREGPYEQYF. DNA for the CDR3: TGTGCCAGCAGTTATAGGGAAGGACCCTACGAGCAGTACTTC.

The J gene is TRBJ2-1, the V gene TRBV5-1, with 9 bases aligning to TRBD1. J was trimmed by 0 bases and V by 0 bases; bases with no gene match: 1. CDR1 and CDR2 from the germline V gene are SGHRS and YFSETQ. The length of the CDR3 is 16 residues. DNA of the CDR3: TGCGCCAGCAGCTTGGGGACAGGGGTCTCCTACAATGAGCAGTTCTTC. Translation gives CASSLGTGVSYNEQFF. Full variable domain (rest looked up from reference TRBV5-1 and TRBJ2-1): KAGVTQTPRYLIKTRGQQVTLSCSPISGHRSVSWYQQTPGQGLQFLFEYFSETQRNKGNFPGRFSGRQFSNSRSEMNVSTLELGDSALYLCASSLGTGVSYNEQFFGPGTRLTVL.

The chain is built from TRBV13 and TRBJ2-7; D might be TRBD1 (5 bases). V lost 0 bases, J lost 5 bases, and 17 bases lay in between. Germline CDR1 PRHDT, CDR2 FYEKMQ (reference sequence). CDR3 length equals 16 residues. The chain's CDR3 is CASSLGLHQGTHEQYF. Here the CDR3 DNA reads TGTGCCAGCAGCTTAGGCCTCCACCAGGGCACCCACGAGCAGTACTTC.

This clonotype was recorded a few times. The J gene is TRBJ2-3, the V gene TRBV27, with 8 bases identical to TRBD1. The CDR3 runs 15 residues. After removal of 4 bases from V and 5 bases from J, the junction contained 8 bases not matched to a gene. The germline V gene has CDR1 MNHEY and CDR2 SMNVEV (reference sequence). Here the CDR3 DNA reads TGTGCCAGCAGTTCACGACAGGGGCCGGGAGATACGCAGTATTTT. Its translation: CASSSRQGPGDTQYF.

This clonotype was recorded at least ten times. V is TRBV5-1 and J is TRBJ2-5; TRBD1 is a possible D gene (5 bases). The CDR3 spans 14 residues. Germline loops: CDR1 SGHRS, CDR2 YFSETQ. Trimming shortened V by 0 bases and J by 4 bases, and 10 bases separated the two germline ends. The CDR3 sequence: CASSLAYQGETQYF. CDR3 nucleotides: TGCGCCAGCAGCTTGGCCTACCAGGGAGAGACCCAGTACTTC.

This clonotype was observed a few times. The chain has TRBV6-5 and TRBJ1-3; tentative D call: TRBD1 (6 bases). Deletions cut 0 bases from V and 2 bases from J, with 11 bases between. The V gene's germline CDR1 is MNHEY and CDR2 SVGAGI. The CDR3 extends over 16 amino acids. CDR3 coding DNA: TGTGCCAGCAGTTACTCGAGAGGGGGGCCTGGAAACACCATATATTTT. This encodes CASSYSRGGPGNTIYF.

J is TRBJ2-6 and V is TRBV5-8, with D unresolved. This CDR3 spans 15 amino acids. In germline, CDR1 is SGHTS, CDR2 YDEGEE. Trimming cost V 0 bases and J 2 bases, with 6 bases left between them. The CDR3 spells CASSLDTAGANVLTF. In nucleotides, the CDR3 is TGTGCCAGCAGCTTGGACACAGCTGGGGCCAACGTCCTGACTTTC.

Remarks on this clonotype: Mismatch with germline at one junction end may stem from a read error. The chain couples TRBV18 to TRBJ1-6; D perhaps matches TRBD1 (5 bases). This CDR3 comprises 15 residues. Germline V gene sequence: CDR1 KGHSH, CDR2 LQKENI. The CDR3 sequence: CASSPRQGENSPLHF. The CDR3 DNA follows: TGTGCCAGCTCCCCACGTCAGGGTGAGAATTCACCCCTCCACTTT.

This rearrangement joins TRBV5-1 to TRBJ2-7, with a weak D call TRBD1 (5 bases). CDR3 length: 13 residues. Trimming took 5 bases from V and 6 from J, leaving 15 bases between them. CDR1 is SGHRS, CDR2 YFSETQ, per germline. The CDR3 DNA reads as TGCGCCAGCAGGCGCAGGGATGAGGTCGAGCAGTACTTC. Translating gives CASRRRDEVEQYF.